This is a list of T cell receptor beta chains from one sample in a study of cytomegalovirus exposure and HLA in healthy donors. Generated by immunoSEQ multiplex PCR, the TCRdb table keeps only in-frame clones and is missing some. This sample has 110,000 or so clones, with around 77% found just once. The specimen sequenced was PBMCs. These TCRs come from a woman younger than 45 in good health and CMV-seropositive. The CDR3 runs from the conserved cysteine through the conserved F or W. D genes are given only for firm matches. Size is omitted from some rows. Given values are once, few, many or a class for expanded clones.

CDR3 length | J gene | V gene | D gene | clone size | CDR3 protein | CDR3 DNA
12 | TRBJ2-7 | TRBV11-3 | . | . | CASSLDRGEQYF | TGTGCCAGCAGCTTAGACCGGGGCGAGCAGTACTTC
15 | TRBJ2-6 | TRBV7-9 | . | . | CASSLPLDLANVLTF | TGTGCCAGCAGCTTACCTTTGGACTTGGCCAACGTCCTGACTTTC
15 | TRBJ1-2 | TRBV6-5 | TRBD1 | . | CASSQSRTGRGGYTF | TGTGCCAGCAGTCAATCCCGGACAGGGAGAGGTGGCTACACCTTC
13 | TRBJ1-1 | TRBV29-1 | TRBD1 | . | CSARGQGNTEAFF | TGCAGCGCCCGCGGACAGGGGAACACTGAAGCTTTCTTT
16 | TRBJ1-3 | TRBV9 | TRBD1 | few | CASSTRTGISIDTIYF | TGTGCCAGCAGCACCAGGACAGGAATTAGTATTGACACCATATATTTT
16 | TRBJ1-4 | TRBV30 | TRBD1 | once | CAWSGGTGGTNEKLFF | TGTGCCTGGAGTGGTGGGACAGGGGGGACTAATGAAAAACTGTTTTTT
17 | TRBJ1-2 | TRBV11-2 | . | . | CASSPNPNAGLGYGYTF | TGTGCCAGCAGCCCTAACCCCAATGCGGGGCTCGGGTATGGCTACACCTTC
16 | TRBJ1-2 | TRBV15 | TRBD1 | few | CATSRPAETGLLGYTF | TGTGCCACCAGCAGACCTGCTGAGACAGGGCTGCTTGGCTACACCTTC
15 | TRBJ1-2 | TRBV5-5 | TRBD1 | . | CASSPGQRALVGYTF | TGTGCCAGCAGCCCGGGACAGCGTGCATTAGTTGGCTACACCTTC
15 | TRBJ1-2 | TRBV18 | . | . | CASSPPEGTNYGYTF | TGTGCCAGCTCACCACCGGAGGGAACTAACTATGGCTACACCTTC
14 | TRBJ2-3 | TRBV9 | . | . | CASSVDRAGDTQYF | TGTGCCAGCAGCGTAGACAGGGCCGGAGATACGCAGTATTTT
15 | TRBJ1-4 | TRBV19 | . | . | CASSILRGTNEKLFF | TGTGCCAGTAGTATCCTACGGGGAACTAATGAAAAACTGTTTTTT
13 | TRBJ2-1 | TRBV5-1 | TRBD2 | . | CASRGLQDNEQFF | TGCGCCAGCAGGGGACTACAAGACAATGAGCAGTTCTTC
13 | TRBJ2-2 | TRBV19 | TRBD1 | . | CASTPQGAGELFF | TGTGCCAGTACCCCACAGGGGGCCGGGGAGCTGTTTTTT
13 | TRBJ1-1 | TRBV29-1 | . | . | CSAVGGGNTEAFF | TGCAGCGCCGTGGGAGGGGGGAACACTGAAGCTTTCTTT
17 | TRBJ2-3 | TRBV9 | TRBD2 | few | CASSVGNSGRSKDTQYF | TGTGCCAGCAGCGTAGGGAATAGCGGGAGGTCAAAAGATACGCAGTATTTT
16 | TRBJ2-3 | TRBV5-4 | TRBD1 | . | CASSSTGTDGADTQYF | TGTGCCAGCAGTTCTACCGGGACAGACGGCGCAGATACGCAGTATTTT
16 | TRBJ2-3 | TRBV5-4 | TRBD2 | . | CASSLVGGGTTDTQYF | TGTGCCAGCAGCTTGGTAGGCGGGGGGACCACAGATACGCAGTATTTT
14 | TRBJ1-1 | TRBV7-9 | . | . | CASSLLQGDTEAFF | TGTGCCAGCAGCTTACTACAGGGTGACACTGAAGCTTTCTTT
16 | TRBJ1-3 | TRBV5-4 | . | . | CASSLAGGGYGNTIYF | TGTGCCAGCAGCTTGGCCGGGGGGGGTTACGGAAACACCATATATTTT
12 | TRBJ2-7 | TRBV5-1 | . | . | CASSLAGREQYF | TGCGCCAGCAGCTTAGCAGGGCGTGAGCAGTACTTC
17 | TRBJ1-5 | TRBV7-6 | TRBD1 | . | CASSLWDRGQVDQPQHF | TGTGCCAGCAGCTTGTGGGACAGGGGGCAGGTAGATCAGCCCCAGCATTTT
14 | TRBJ2-1 | TRBV30 | . | . | CAWSVRVVRNEQFF | TGTGCCTGGAGTGTACGGGTCGTCCGTAATGAGCAGTTCTTC
15 | TRBJ2-1 | TRBV7-2 | . | few | CASSLGGLVDNEQFF | TGTGCCAGCAGCTTAGGAGGCCTAGTAGACAATGAGCAGTTCTTC
13 | TRBJ1-5 | TRBV28 | TRBD1 | . | CASRQGADQPQHF | TGTGCCAGCAGACAGGGGGCGGACCAGCCCCAGCATTTT
19 | TRBJ2-4 | TRBV9 | TRBD2 | . | CASSVVREAGGVAKNIQYF | TGTGCCAGCAGCGTAGTACGGGAGGCCGGGGGGGTGGCCAAAAACATTCAGTACTTC
11 | TRBJ2-7 | TRBV10-3 | . | . | CAIRDDSEQYF | TGTGCCATCAGAGACGACAGTGAGCAGTACTTC
15 | TRBJ2-4 | TRBV30 | . | . | CAWTGRGASKNIQYF | TGTGCCTGGACGGGCAGGGGCGCGTCCAAAAACATTCAGTACTTC
15 | TRBJ2-1 | TRBV10-3 | . | . | CATQELGLGANEQFF | TGTGCCACCCAAGAACTGGGCCTCGGTGCCAATGAGCAGTTCTTC
15 | TRBJ2-7 | TRBV6-1 | TRBD2 | . | CASSSEAGNSNEQYF | TGTGCCAGCAGTTCCGAAGCGGGAAATAGCAACGAGCAGTATTTC
14 | TRBJ2-2 | TRBV29-1 | . | . | CSVESWGRTGELFF | TGCAGCGTTGAAAGTTGGGGCAGGACCGGGGAGCTGTTTTTT
21 | TRBJ2-3 | TRBV14 | . | . | CASSQEFSLSLGRETTDTQYF | TGTGCCAGCAGCCAAGAATTCTCCCTCTCTCTCGGAAGGGAGACCACAGATACGCAGTATTTT
14 | TRBJ2-7 | TRBV27 | TRBD1 | . | CASSLQTGTYERYF | TGTGCCAGCAGTTTACAGACAGGGACCTACGAGCGGTACTTC
15 | TRBJ2-7 | TRBV5-1 | TRBD1 | . | CASSLGTGPAYEQYF | TGCGCCAGCAGCTTGGGGACAGGACCTGCCTACGAGCAGTACTTC
17 | TRBJ2-2 | TRBV9 | TRBD2 | once | CASSMSSSGSSPGELFF | TGTGCCAGCAGCATGTCCTCGAGCGGGAGTTCCCCCGGGGAGCTGTTTTTT
14 | TRBJ2-3 | TRBV29-1 | . | . | CSVFQGGTTDTQYF | TGCAGCGTTTTTCAGGGCGGGACCACAGATACGCAGTATTTT
14 | TRBJ1-2 | TRBV19 | . | . | CASSIAGANYGYTF | TGTGCCAGTAGTATAGCAGGGGCTAACTATGGCTACACCTTC
15 | TRBJ2-7 | TRBV5-4 | . | . | CASSSLMWAPYEQYF | TGTGCCAGCAGCTCCCTCATGTGGGCCCCCTACGAGCAGTACTTC
15 | TRBJ2-3 | TRBV29-1 | TRBD2 | . | CSGRGTSGGTDTQYF | TGCAGCGGTCGCGGGACTAGCGGGGGCACAGATACGCAGTATTTT
14 | TRBJ1-4 | TRBV18 | TRBD1 | . | CASSPGRGHEKLFF | TGTGCCAGCTCACCAGGCAGGGGGCATGAAAAACTGTTTTTT
14 | TRBJ1-4 | TRBV19 | TRBD1 | . | CASSWGQPNEKLFF | TGTGCCAGTAGTTGGGGACAGCCGAATGAAAAACTGTTTTTT
12 | TRBJ2-7 | TRBV7-8 | . | . | CASSSSVVEQYF | TGTGCCAGCAGCTCTTCTGTCGTCGAGCAGTACTTC
17 | TRBJ2-7 | TRBV7-9 | TRBD2 | . | CASSFLPGAGAGNEQYF | TGTGCCAGCAGCTTCCTACCGGGAGCGGGAGCGGGCAACGAGCAGTACTTC
16 | TRBJ1-6 | TRBV11-1 | . | . | CASSRGSPILGSPLHF | TGTGCCAGCAGTCGGGGGTCGCCCATTTTGGGGTCACCCCTCCACTTT
15 | TRBJ2-7 | TRBV30 | TRBD2 | . | CAWSGGGGYFYEQYF | TGTGCCTGGAGTGGCGGGGGGGGGTACTTCTACGAGCAGTACTTC
17 | TRBJ1-4 | TRBV4-1 | . | . | CASSQDSGGAVNEKLFF | TGCGCCAGCAGCCAAGATTCGGGGGGCGCGGTTAATGAAAAACTGTTTTTT
15 | TRBJ2-1 | TRBV11-3 | . | . | CASSRAGPLYNEQFF | TGTGCCAGCAGTCGGGCGGGGCCCCTATACAATGAGCAGTTCTTC
14 | TRBJ1-5 | TRBV7-2 | . | . | CASSLEVSNQPQHF | TGTGCCAGCAGCTTGGAGGTTAGCAATCAGCCCCAGCATTTT
16 | TRBJ1-6 | TRBV5-1 | . | . | CASGWDSSSYNSPLHF | TGCGCCAGCGGTTGGGACTCAAGCTCCTATAATTCACCCCTCCACTTT